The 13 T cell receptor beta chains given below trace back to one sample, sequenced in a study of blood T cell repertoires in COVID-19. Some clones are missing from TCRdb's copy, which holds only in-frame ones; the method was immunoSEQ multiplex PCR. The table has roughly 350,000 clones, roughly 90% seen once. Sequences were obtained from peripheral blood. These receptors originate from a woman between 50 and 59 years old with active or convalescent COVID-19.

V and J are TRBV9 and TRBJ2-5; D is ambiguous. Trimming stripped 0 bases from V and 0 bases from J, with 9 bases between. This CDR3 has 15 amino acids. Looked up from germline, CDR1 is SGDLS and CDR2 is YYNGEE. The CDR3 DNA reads TGTGCCAGCAGCGTAGCCACCAGTTACCAAGAGACCCAGTACTTC. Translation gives CASSVATSYQETQYF.

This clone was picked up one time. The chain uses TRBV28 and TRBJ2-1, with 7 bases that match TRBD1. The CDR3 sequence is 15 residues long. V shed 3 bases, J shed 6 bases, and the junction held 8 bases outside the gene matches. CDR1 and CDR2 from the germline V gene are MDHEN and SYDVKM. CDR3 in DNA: TGTGCCAGCAGTTTTCTCTCAGGGGGAATCAATGAGCAGTTCTTC. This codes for CASSFLSGGINEQFF.

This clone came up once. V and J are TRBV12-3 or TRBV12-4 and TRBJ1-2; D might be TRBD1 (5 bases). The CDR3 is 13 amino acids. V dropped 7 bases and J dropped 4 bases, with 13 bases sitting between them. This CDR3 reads CASTFGGTYGYTF. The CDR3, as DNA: TGTGCCAGCACTTTTGGAGGGACCTATGGCTACACCTTC.

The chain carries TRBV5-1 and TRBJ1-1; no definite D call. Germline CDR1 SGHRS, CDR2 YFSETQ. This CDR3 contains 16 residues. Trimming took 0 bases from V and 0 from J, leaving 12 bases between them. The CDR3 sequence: CASSLGQTAMNTEAFF. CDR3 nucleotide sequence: TGCGCCAGCAGCTTGGGACAAACCGCTATGAACACTGAAGCTTTCTTT.

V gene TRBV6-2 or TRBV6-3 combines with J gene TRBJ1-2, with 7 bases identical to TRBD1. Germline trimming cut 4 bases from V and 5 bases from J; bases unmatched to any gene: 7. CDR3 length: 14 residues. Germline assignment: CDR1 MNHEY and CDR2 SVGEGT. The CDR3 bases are TGTGCCAGCAGTTTACGACAGGGTCCGTATGGCTACACCTTC. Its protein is CASSLRQGPYGYTF.

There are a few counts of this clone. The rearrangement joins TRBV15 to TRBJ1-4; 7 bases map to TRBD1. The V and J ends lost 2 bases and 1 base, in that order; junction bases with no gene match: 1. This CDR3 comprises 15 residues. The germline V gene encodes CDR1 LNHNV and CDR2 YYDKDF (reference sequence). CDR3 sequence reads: CATSRNRGTNEKLFF. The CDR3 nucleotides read TGTGCCACCAGCAGAAACAGGGGAACTAATGAAAAACTGTTTTTT. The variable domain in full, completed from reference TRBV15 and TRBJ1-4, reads DAMVIQNPRYQVTQFGKPVTLSCSQTLNHNVMYWYQQKSSQAPKLLFHYYDKDFNNEADTPDNFQSRRPNTSFCFLDIRSPGLGDTAMYLCATSRNRGTNEKLFFGSGTQLSVL.

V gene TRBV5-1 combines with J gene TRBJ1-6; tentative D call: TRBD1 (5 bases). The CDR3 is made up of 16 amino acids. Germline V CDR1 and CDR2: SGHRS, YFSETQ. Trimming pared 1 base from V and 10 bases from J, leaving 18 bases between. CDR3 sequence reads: CASSLRAGKGESPLHF. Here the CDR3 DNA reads TGCGCCAGCAGCTTGAGAGCAGGGAAAGGAGAATCACCCCTCCACTTT.

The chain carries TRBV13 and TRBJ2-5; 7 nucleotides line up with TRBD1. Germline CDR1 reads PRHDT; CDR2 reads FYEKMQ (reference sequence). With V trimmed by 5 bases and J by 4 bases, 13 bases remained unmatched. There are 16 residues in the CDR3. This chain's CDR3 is CASSVRQGYGGETQYF. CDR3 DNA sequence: TGTGCCAGCAGCGTAAGACAGGGTTATGGAGGAGAGACCCAGTACTTC.

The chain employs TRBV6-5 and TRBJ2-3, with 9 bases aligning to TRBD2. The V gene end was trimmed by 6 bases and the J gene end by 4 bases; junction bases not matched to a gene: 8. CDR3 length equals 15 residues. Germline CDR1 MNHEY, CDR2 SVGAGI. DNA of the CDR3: TGTGCCAGCAGCTCCCCTAGCGGGGTCCCAGATACGCAGTATTTT. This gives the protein CASSSPSGVPDTQYF.

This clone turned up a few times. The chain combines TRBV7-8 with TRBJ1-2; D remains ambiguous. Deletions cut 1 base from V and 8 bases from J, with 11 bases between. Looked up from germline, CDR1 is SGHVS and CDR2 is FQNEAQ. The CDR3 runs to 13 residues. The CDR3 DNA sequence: TGTGCCAGCAGCTTAGATGGAGGGCGCGGCTACACCTTC. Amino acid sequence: CASSLDGGRGYTF.

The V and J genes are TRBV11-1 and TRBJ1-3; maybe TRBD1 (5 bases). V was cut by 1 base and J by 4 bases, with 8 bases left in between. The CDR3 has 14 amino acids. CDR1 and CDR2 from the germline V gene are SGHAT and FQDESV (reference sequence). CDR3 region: CASSLDRGGNTIYF. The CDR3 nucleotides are TGTGCCAGCAGCTTAGATCGGGGGGGAAACACCATATATTTT.

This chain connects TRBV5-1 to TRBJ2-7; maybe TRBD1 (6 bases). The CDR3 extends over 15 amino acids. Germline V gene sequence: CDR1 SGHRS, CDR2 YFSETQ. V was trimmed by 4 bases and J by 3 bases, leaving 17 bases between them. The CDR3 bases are TGCGCCAGCAGCGCAGGGGCCTTCGGTGTCTACGAGCAGTACTTC. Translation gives CASSAGAFGVYEQYF. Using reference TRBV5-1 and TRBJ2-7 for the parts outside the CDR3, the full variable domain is KAGVTQTPRYLIKTRGQQVTLSCSPISGHRSVSWYQQTPGQGLQFLFEYFSETQRNKGNFPGRFSGRQFSNSRSEMNVSTLELGDSALYLCASSAGAFGVYEQYFGPGTRLTVT.

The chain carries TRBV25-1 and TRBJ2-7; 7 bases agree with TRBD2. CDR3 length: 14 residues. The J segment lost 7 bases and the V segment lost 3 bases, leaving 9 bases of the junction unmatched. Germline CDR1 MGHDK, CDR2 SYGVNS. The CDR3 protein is CASSEGGKFWEQYF. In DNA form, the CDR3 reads TGTGCCAGCAGTGAGGGGGGGAAGTTCTGGGAGCAGTACTTC.